This entry is about one T cell receptor beta chain. Its antigen is still unknown. The input lacks base qualities; no much larger clone sits a single base away. The CDR3 regions of human TCRbeta chains were subjected to immunosequencing. The published analysis was carried out like this. Repertoire TCRs were checked for matches against a reference library of SARS-CoV-2-specific TCRs that had been generated using the MIRA antigen-specificity platform. Breadth meant the fraction of unique TCRs that were SARS-CoV-2-associated, whereas depth meant the fraction of total T cells that were SARS-CoV-2-associated. Using the MIRA data, each spike-specific TCR was mapped to the spike region that the TCR reacts to and placed in a CD4 or CD8 class. Log10-transformed breadth and depth values were compared by one-way ANOVA with Sidak's multiple comparisons tests. The source is immuneACCESS, and TCRdb retained only in-frame sequences with V and J called. Part of the clones is not carried over; for the studies checked, unresolved V genes explain less than half of this, and the remainder is unexplained. V and J calls and clone size are copied from that table; D and trimming were computed from the DNA. Within this sample are over 95,000 clones, with about 85% of them counted one time only. The ten most abundant clones make up less than 3.5% of the sample.

Per the publication, the time point label means: baseline before first vaccination. Vaccinee samples were obtained from the UK trials COV001 and COV002, which included a single-blind randomized controlled phase 2/3 trial of AZD1222 (ChAdOx1 nCoV-19) in healthy adults. For TCRbeta chain sequencing, PBMC samples were collected from trial participants at day 0 and at day 28 after the second dose. This entry is derived from a study of T cell responses to AZD1222 COVID-19 vaccine (dated by TCRdb to the early 2020s). Describing the broader study: AZD1222 recipients with second doses at about 4 weeks or about 12 weeks were pooled, because spike-specific TCR depth and breadth did not differ between schedules. A total of about 240 trial participants underwent TCR sequencing, of whom 207 received two doses of AZD1222 and about 25 received two doses of the MenACWY control vaccine. Enrollment into the trials was organized by age into subgroups of 18-55, 56-69 and 70-plus years, and those subgroups contained approximately 150, 30 and 60 TCR-sequenced participants, respectively. Results and caveats for the whole study, not just this receptor: After two AZD1222 doses, spike-specific TCR breadth and depth were significantly higher than at day 0 and than in MenACWY recipients. Because no day 14 peak-response samples were available, the repertoires could be characterized only after the peak T cell response. Participants were mostly white British, with more females than males. The authors suggested clonal diversity may have been underestimated. The 56-69-year group was small, and its depth increase did not reach significance, likely because of low power. Epitopes outside the regions mutated in the B.1.351 and B.1.1.7 variants were reportedly recognized by nearly half of the unique spike-specific TCRs. The vaccine-associated CD4 TCRs covered the entire spike protein, and the dominant responses fell in regions 160-218 and 743-854. Conclusions about previously exposed vaccinees are limited, since just a handful of AZD1222 recipients were seropositive for SARS-CoV-2 at baseline.

Sequences SGHTA (CDR1) and FQGNSA (CDR2) are obtained from the germline V gene. V ends up 1 base short and J 10 bases short, with an unmatched junction base count of 7. The CDR3 runs 14 residues from the cysteine to the phenylalanine. The DNA shown is the 42-base CDR3, in frame from base 1. This TCR derives from an adult in good health. The starting material was peripheral blood, obtained on day 0 of AZD1222 vaccination. This receptor chain uses TRBV7-2 and TRBJ2-3, with 8 bases aligning to TRBD2. The bases are TGTGCCAGCAGCTTAGGCGGGGGGAACGATGCGCAGTATTTT. This sequence encodes CASSLGGGNDAQYF.